What follows are 20 T cell receptor beta chains derived from one specimen sequenced in a study of cytomegalovirus exposure and HLA in healthy donors. Use of 60 Vbeta and 13 Jbeta primers characterized the PCR. Using immunoSEQ multiplex PCR, the repertoire was profiled, and TCRdb retains in-frame clones only, with some absent. The sample comprises roughly 180,000 clones, around 72% of which are singletons, and more than 2.5% rests with the top ten. The source material was PBMCs. The receptors were gathered from a female donor in good health and CMV-seronegative.

The chain links TRBV28 to TRBJ2-5; possible D gene TRBD1, 5 bases. The end of the DNA aligns better with TRBJ2-7, so the J call may be wrong. The CDR3 length is 16 residues. Germline V lookup: CDR1 MDHEN, CDR2 SYDVKM. CDR3 residues: CASSLIEDKGFYEQYF. The DNA for the CDR3 is TGTGCCAGCAGTTTAATAGAGGACAAGGGATTCTACGAGCAGTACTTC.

The chain recombines TRBV11-1 with TRBJ2-3; the D gene is possibly TRBD1 (6 bases). Germline-derived CDR1 and CDR2 are SGHAT and FQDESV (reference sequence). The CDR3 is 13 residues long. Trimming pared 5 bases from V and 4 bases from J, leaving 10 bases between. CDR3 region: CASSDGQSDTQYF. CDR3 bases: TGTGCCAGCAGCGACGGACAGTCAGATACGCAGTATTTT.

This clone was counted between two and nine times. The chain couples TRBV6-5 to TRBJ2-1; D not resolved. The CDR3 runs to 13 residues. CDR1 is MNHEY, CDR2 SVGAGI, per germline. V was clipped by 7 bases and J by 8 bases, with 15 bases between them. CDR3 nucleotides: TGTGCCAGCACCCCACCATTGAGCCATGAGCAGTTCTTC. Its protein is CASTPPLSHEQFF.

The chain uses TRBV9 and TRBJ2-3; 11 nucleotides agree with TRBD2. Germline lookup yields CDR1 SGDLS and CDR2 YYNGEE. The CDR3 extends over 16 amino acids. Unmatched junction bases numbered 4, after V lost 4 bases and J lost 0 bases. The CDR3 coding sequence is TGTGCCAGCAGCCTTGGGACTAGCGGTAGCACAGATACGCAGTATTTT. It encodes CASSLGTSGSTDTQYF. Combining the CDR3 with reference TRBV9 and TRBJ2-3 gives the whole variable domain DSGVTQTPKHLITATGQRVTLRCSPRSGDLSVYWYQQSLDQGLQFLIQYYNGEERAKGNILERFSAQQFPDLHSELNLSSLELGDSALYFCASSLGTSGSTDTQYFGPGTRLTVL.

The CDR3 coding sequence is TGTGCCAGCAGAGGCGGGGAGCAGTTCTTC. This sequence encodes CASRGGEQFF. This sequence joins TRBV6-6 and TRBJ2-1; D may be TRBD2 (5 bases). The CDR3 has 10 amino acids. Per germline, CDR1 MNHNY and CDR2 SVGAGI (reference sequence). V dropped 6 bases and J dropped 10 bases, with 7 bases sitting between them.

This chain connects TRBV28 to TRBJ1-5; D is possibly TRBD1 (5 bases). From germline, CDR1 is MDHEN and CDR2 SYDVKM. The CDR3 is 12 residues long. The germline V and J ends were trimmed by 5 bases and 8 bases, with 10 bases remaining between them. This CDR3 is CASSPRGKPQHF. CDR3 nucleotides: TGTGCCAGCAGTCCAAGGGGTAAGCCCCAGCATTTT.

This rearrangement joins TRBV6-5 to TRBJ1-1, with 9 bases identical to TRBD1. The V and J ends lost 6 bases and 4 bases, in that order; junction bases with no gene match: 9. The CDR3 totals 15 residues. The germline V gene has CDR1 MNHEY and CDR2 SVGAGI. This CDR3 is CASRLSRDRVTEAFF. The CDR3 region has the DNA TGTGCCAGCAGGCTCTCTAGGGACAGGGTCACTGAAGCTTTCTTT.

Only a few counts were recorded for this clone. The chain recombines TRBV9 with TRBJ2-5; 14 nucleotides match TRBD2. This CDR3 is 16 amino acids long. The germline gives CDR1 SGDLS, CDR2 YYNGEE. The V segment lost 4 bases and the J segment 4 bases; nucleotides outside the gene matches: 6. The CDR3: CASSTGGLAGAETQYF. CDR3 DNA: TGTGCCAGCAGCACGGGGGGACTAGCGGGAGCAGAGACCCAGTACTTC.

This clone showed up just a few times. The rearrangement uses TRBV6-1 and TRBJ1-1, with unresolved D. V lost 0 bases, J lost 4 bases, and 6 bases lay in between. The CDR3 runs 13 residues. Germline values: CDR1 MNHNS, CDR2 SASEGT. CDR3 nucleotides: TGTGCCAGCAGTGAAGCGCGGCGCACTGAAGCTTTCTTT. The encoded protein is CASSEARRTEAFF.

The chain links TRBV4-3 to TRBJ1-5; D is undetermined. V dropped 0 bases and J dropped 6 bases, with 15 bases sitting between them. Germline lookup yields CDR1 LGHNA and CDR2 YSLEER. The CDR3 runs to 16 residues. This chain's CDR3 is CASSQDVGGVGQPQHF. CDR3 nucleotides: TGCGCCAGCAGCCAAGATGTGGGCGGGGTTGGTCAGCCCCAGCATTTT.

This clone was seen once. The chain couples TRBV29-1 to TRBJ2-5, with 7 bases aligning to TRBD1. J was trimmed by 3 bases and V by 7 bases; bases with no gene match: 2. Germline loops: CDR1 SQVTM, CDR2 ANQGSEA. This CDR3 contains 11 residues. DNA for the CDR3: TGCAGCGGCGGACAGGAAGAGACCCAGTACTTC. It translates to CSGGQEETQYF.

The CDR3, as DNA: TGTGCCAGCAGTTTAGAGGTGGCGTATCAGCCCCAGCATTTT. The encoded protein is CASSLEVAYQPQHF. The V and J genes are TRBV28 and TRBJ1-5; D is undetermined. Germline V gene sequence: CDR1 MDHEN, CDR2 SYDVKM. V lost 2 bases and J lost 5, with 10 bases in between. The CDR3 is 14 residues long.

The rearrangement joins TRBV19 to TRBJ1-5; 7 bases match TRBD1. Looked up from germline, CDR1 is LNHDA and CDR2 is SQIVND (reference sequence). The CDR3 loop spans 15 amino acids. Trimming took 1 base from V and 7 from J; bases not matched to a gene: 7. The chain's CDR3 is CASSIGGTAKQPQHF. The CDR3, as DNA: TGTGCCAGTAGTATAGGGGGGACAGCGAAACAGCCCCAGCATTTT.

As DNA, the CDR3 is TGCGCCAGCAGCCAAGAGTTAGCGGGGACGGGGAATGAGCAGTTCTTC. Translating it yields CASSQELAGTGNEQFF. V is TRBV4-3 and J is TRBJ2-1; TRBD2 matches 8 bases. In germline, CDR1 is LGHNA, CDR2 YSLEER. After removal of 0 bases from V and 7 bases from J, the junction contained 8 bases not matched to a gene. This CDR3 contains 16 residues.

This clone was seen only a few times. The chain combines TRBV10-3 with TRBJ1-5; 8 positions agree with TRBD1. This CDR3 is built from 15 residues. The V gene end was trimmed by 4 bases and the J gene end by 4 bases; junction bases not matched to a gene: 6. Germline CDR1 is ENHRY and CDR2 is SYGVKD. CDR3 amino acids: CAISASGGENQPQHF. The CDR3 DNA sequence: TGTGCCATCAGTGCTTCAGGGGGCGAGAATCAGCCCCAGCATTTT.

On this clone: This same CDR3 is encoded by further DNA sequences in the sample. The chain links TRBV29-1 to TRBJ2-3, with 10 bases lining up with TRBD1. V trimming: 7 bases; J trimming: 6 bases; junction bases outside the gene matches: 7. Germline CDR1 is SQVTM and CDR2 is ANQGSEA. This CDR3 is built from 13 residues. Here the CDR3 reads CSGRQGAGDTQYF. DNA for the CDR3: TGCAGCGGAAGACAGGGGGCTGGGGATACGCAGTATTTT.

The CDR3 here is CASSEAGQGGYIQYF. CDR3 sequence (DNA): TGTGCCAGCAGTGAAGCGGGACAGGGAGGGTACATTCAGTACTTC. The V gene is TRBV2, the J gene TRBJ2-4; 9 bases fit TRBD1. Germline V gene lookup returns CDR1 SNHLY and CDR2 FYNNEI. J gave up 8 bases and V 0 bases, and 5 bases lay outside the gene matches. This CDR3 contains 15 residues.

CDR3 sequence: CASSYSSNRNTIYF. The CDR3 DNA reads as TGTGCCAGCAGTTACTCGAGCAATCGGAACACCATATATTTT. The chain is built from TRBV6-5 and TRBJ1-3; D is unclear. Trimming removed 0 bases at V and 7 bases at J, with 10 bases between. The length of the CDR3 is 14 residues. Germline values: CDR1 MNHEY, CDR2 SVGAGI.

The chain couples TRBV6-5 to TRBJ1-5; D gene unclear. Between the trimmed V and J ends, which lost 4 bases and 4 bases, there was a span of 8 bases. CDR1 and CDR2 from the germline V gene are MNHEY and SVGAGI. The CDR3 sequence is 13 residues long. CDR3 sequence (DNA): TGTGCCAGCAGTTTCAGTTTAAATCAGCCCCAGCATTTT. Translated: CASSFSLNQPQHF.

This clone was observed once. The chain has TRBV6-5 and TRBJ2-5, with D tentatively TRBD1 (5 bases). The V end lost 6 bases, the J end lost 11 bases, and 16 bases lay between the germline ends. Germline CDR1 reads MNHEY; CDR2 reads SVGAGI. The CDR3 contains 12 residues. CDR3 residues: CASRPTGSGQYF. The CDR3 DNA follows: TGTGCCAGCAGGCCGACTGGCTCAGGGCAGTACTTC.